The 3 T cell receptor beta chains below all came from one sample that was sequenced in a study of CD8+ T cells in alopecia areata. In each case, RNA was isolated and then reverse transcribed into cDNA as the sequencing template. Produced via immunoSEQ multiplex PCR; TCRdb's table is partial and in-frame only. The sample shows approximately 280,000 clones, over 45% of them seen only once. Treatment here: oral pan-JAK inhibitor, 5-10 mg twice daily. The source was CD4+ T cells sorted from blood, collected at week 24, from a patient treated with tofacitinib. The receptors were gathered from a human donor with alopecia areata.

The chain joins TRBV30 to TRBJ2-6; D is perhaps TRBD2 (5 bases). Looked up from germline, CDR1 is GTSNPN and CDR2 is SVGIG (reference sequence). V lost 0 bases and J lost 1, with 10 bases in between. The CDR3 length is 16 residues. CDR3 sequence reads: CAWSVGSNSGANVLTF. The DNA of the CDR3 is TGTGCCTGGAGTGTAGGGAGTAATTCTGGGGCCAACGTCCTGACTTTC.

This clone has only one observation. The CDR3 DNA reads TGCGCCAGCAGAATACCGGGACGGAACACTGAAGCTTTCTTT. Protein sequence: CASRIPGRNTEAFF. V gene TRBV4-1 combines with J gene TRBJ1-1; a possible D gene is TRBD1 (5 bases). Germline V CDR1 and CDR2: MGHRA, YSYEKL. V was clipped by 6 bases and J by 1 base, with 12 bases between them. The CDR3 spans 14 residues.

This rearrangement joins TRBV7-9 to TRBJ1-2, with a weak D call TRBD1 (6 bases). CDR1 and CDR2 from the germline V gene are SEHNR and FQNEAQ (reference sequence). V dropped 5 bases and J dropped 5 bases, with 21 bases sitting between them. This CDR3 is built from 16 residues. CDR3 DNA sequence: TGTGCCAGCAGCCTACGTGAACAGGGAATAGGGTATGGCTACACCTTC. Residues: CASSLREQGIGYGYTF.